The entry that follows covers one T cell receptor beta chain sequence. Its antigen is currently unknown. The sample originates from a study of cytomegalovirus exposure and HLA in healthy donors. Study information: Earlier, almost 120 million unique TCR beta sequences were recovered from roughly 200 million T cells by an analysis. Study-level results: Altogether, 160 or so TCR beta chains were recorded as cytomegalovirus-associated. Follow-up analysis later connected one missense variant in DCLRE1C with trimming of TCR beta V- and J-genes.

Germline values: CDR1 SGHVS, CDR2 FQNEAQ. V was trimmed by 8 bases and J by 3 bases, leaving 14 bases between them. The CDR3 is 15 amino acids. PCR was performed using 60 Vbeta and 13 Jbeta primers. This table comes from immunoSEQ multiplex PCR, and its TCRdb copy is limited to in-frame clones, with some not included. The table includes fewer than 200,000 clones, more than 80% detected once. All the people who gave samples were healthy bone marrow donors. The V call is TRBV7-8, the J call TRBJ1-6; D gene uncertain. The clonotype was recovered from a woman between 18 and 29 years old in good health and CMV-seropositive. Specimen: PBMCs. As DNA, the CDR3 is TGTGCCAGCCGGGAGGTATTGGACTATAATTCACCCCTCCACTTT. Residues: CASREVLDYNSPLHF.